The T cell receptor beta chain under discussion was sequenced for a study of beta chain features in type 1 diabetes. The entirety of the isolated RNA underwent reverse transcription, so expressed TCRB transcripts were sequenced. TCRdb's copy holds only in-frame clones and misses some; the assay was immunoSEQ multiplex PCR. This table holds 350,000 to 450,000 clones, around 16% found once. Populations isolated by sorting all had purity greater than 95%. CDR1 is LGHNA, CDR2 YNFKEQ, per germline. This CDR3 contains 14 residues. The J segment lost 4 bases and the V segment lost 1 base, leaving 2 bases of the junction unmatched.

What was sequenced was naive CD4+ T cells from blood. This clonotype was obtained from a woman between 18 and 29 years old in good health. V usage is TRBV4-2 and J usage is TRBJ2-3, with 7 bases aligning to TRBD2. The CDR3 protein is CASSQVLAADTQYF. The CDR3 DNA reads as TGTGCCAGCAGCCAAGTTCTAGCGGCAGATACGCAGTATTTT.